The present T cell receptor beta chain was sequenced within a study of shared clonotypes between healthy human individuals. Profiled with immunoSEQ multiplex PCR; TCRdb holds only in-frame clones, not every one. The profile shows around 500,000 clones, 60% to 80% of them singletons. This sequence was found in a woman aged 40 to 50 in good health. Some clones in this sample may be carry-over from other donors' samples. The sample taken for sequencing was PBMCs.

Here the CDR3 DNA reads TGTGCCTGGAATTCCGGGGGGGCCCCCGGCACTGAAGCTTTCTTT. Translating gives CAWNSGGAPGTEAFF. The chain has TRBV30 and TRBJ1-1, with D tentatively TRBD1 (6 bases). V was cut by 4 bases and J by 4 bases, with 19 bases left in between. Germline V gives CDR1 GTSNPN, CDR2 SVGIG (reference sequence). The CDR3 consists of 15 residues.